This TCR beta chain was identified during a study of T cell responses to AZD1222 COVID-19 vaccine (dated by TCRdb to the early 2020s). With regard to the full study: Because spike-specific TCR depth and breadth did not differ between the two schedules, AZD1222 recipients who got a second dose at roughly 4 weeks were pooled with those who got a second dose at roughly 12 weeks. A total of approximately 240 trial participants underwent TCR sequencing, of whom 207 received two doses of AZD1222 and 26 received two doses of the MenACWY control vaccine. Trial participants were enrolled by age into subgroups of 18-55, 56-69 and 70-plus years, and 148, 28 and 57 TCR-sequenced participants, respectively, were included in these subgroups. Broad study findings and their caveats: The whole spike protein was spanned by vaccine-associated CD4 TCRs, and dominant responses were seen in regions 160-218 and 743-854. Conclusions about previously exposed vaccinees were limited because only six AZD1222 recipients were SARS-CoV-2 seropositive at baseline. Participants were mostly white British and included more females than males, and it was suggested by the authors that clonal diversity may have been underestimated. The 56-69-year group was small, and its depth increase did not reach significance, likely because of low power. After two AZD1222 doses, both the breadth and the depth of spike-specific TCRs were significantly higher than at day 0 and than in MenACWY recipients. Reportedly, close to half of the unique spike-specific TCRs recognized epitopes lying outside the regions that are mutated in the B.1.351 and B.1.1.7 variants. Because no day 14 peak-response samples were available, repertoires were characterized only after the peak T cell response.

The CDR3 regions of human TCRbeta chains were analyzed by immunosequencing. In the paper's pipeline: TCRs in the repertoires were matched against a reference library of SARS-CoV-2-specific TCRs that had been generated with the MIRA antigen-specificity platform. Breadth was defined as the fraction of unique TCRs that were SARS-CoV-2-associated. Depth was defined as the fraction of total T cells that were SARS-CoV-2-associated. Using the MIRA data, every spike-specific TCR was mapped to the spike region that the TCR reacted to and assigned to either a CD4 or a CD8 class. Log10-transformed breadth and depth values were compared by one-way ANOVA with Sidak's multiple comparisons tests. TCRdb obtained this table from immuneACCESS and retained in-frame rearrangements with V and J assigned. These tables miss some clones; where compared with another copy, unresolved V genes account for less than half of the shortfall, and the remainder is unexplained. The D gene and trimming were derived from the DNA, and the V and J assignments and clone size from that table. Present in this sample are about 160,000 clones, 88% of which were seen just once. The biggest ten clones account for 5.5% of the sample.

Details on this clone: The antigen it binds to is not known. Base quality data are lacking; no much larger clone is found one base away.

Per the publication, the time point label means: baseline before first vaccination. Vaccinee samples came from UK trials COV001 and COV002, including a single-blind randomized controlled phase 2/3 trial of AZD1222 (ChAdOx1 nCoV-19) in healthy adults. For TCRbeta chain sequencing, PBMC samples were collected from trial participants at day 0 and at day 28 after the second dose. The sequencing here drew on peripheral blood, taken on day 0 of AZD1222 vaccination. The receptor comes from an adult in good health.

CDR3 protein: CASSLYGYTF. The DNA is TGTGCCAGCAGCCTCTATGGCTACACCTTC. The chain employs TRBV6-5 and TRBJ1-2, with no confident D gene call. Deletion took 6 bases off V and 4 bases off J, with a span of 3 bases between the germline ends. Sequences MNHEY (CDR1) and SVGAGI (CDR2) are obtained from the germline V gene. Measured from the cysteine to the phenylalanine, the CDR3 is 10 residues long. The read is trimmed to its CDR3 DNA, 30 bases read in frame from base 1.